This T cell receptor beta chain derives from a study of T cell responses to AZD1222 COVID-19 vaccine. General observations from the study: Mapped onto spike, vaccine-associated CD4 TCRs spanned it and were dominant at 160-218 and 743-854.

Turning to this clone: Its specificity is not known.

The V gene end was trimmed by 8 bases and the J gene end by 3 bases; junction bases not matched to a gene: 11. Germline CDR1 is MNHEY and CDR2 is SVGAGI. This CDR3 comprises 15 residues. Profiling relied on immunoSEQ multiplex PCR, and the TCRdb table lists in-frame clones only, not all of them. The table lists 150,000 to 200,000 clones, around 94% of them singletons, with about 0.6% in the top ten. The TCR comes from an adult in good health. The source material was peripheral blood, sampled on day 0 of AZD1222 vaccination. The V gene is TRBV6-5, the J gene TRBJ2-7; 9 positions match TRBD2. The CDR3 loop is CASGLARPGYYEQYF. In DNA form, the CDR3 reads TGTGCCAGCGGACTAGCGCGGCCGGGATACTACGAGCAGTACTTC.